Listed below are T cell receptor beta chains from one sample, sequenced in a study of identical twins. In TCRdb, the 5' RACE reads were re-called with MiXCR into one record per CDR3 protein. The sample carries around 530,000 distinct CDR3 sequences, about 16% recorded once. These data are also associated with another study on yellow fever vaccine responses in identical twins.

Sequencing was carried out using CD4+ T cells sorted from blood. All receptors derive from a woman aged 18 to 35 in good health. CDR3s include the opening cysteine and the closing phenylalanine or tryptophan. D genes are given only for firm matches. Size is omitted from some rows. Given values are once, few, many or a class for expanded clones.

clone_size	d_call	v_call	j_call	cdr3_nt	cdr3_aa
NA	TRBD1	TRBV4-2	TRBJ1-4	TGTGCCAGCAGCCAAGATTGGACAGGGCAGGAAAAACTGTTTTTT	CASSQDWTGQEKLFF
NA	TRBD1	TRBV2	TRBJ2-7	TGTGCCAGCAGTGTAGAGACAGGGGGATACGAGCAGTACTTC	CASSVETGGYEQYF
few	TRBD1	TRBV9	TRBJ1-2	TGTGCCAGCAGCACCGGACAGGCCTCCTATGGCTACACCTTC	CASSTGQASYGYTF
NA	NA	TRBV2	TRBJ2-2	TGTGCCAGCAGTGCCCAGCAGGGACGGACCGGGGAGCTGTTTTTT	CASSAQQGRTGELFF
few	NA	TRBV10-3	TRBJ2-1	TGTGCCATCAATCACCGGGACTCTTTTAATGAGCAGTTCTTC	CAINHRDSFNEQFF
NA	NA	TRBV28	TRBJ2-1	TGTGCCAGCAGGCTTCAGGGTAAGGTGCCCTTCGCCTACAATGAGCAGTTCTTC	CASRLQGKVPFAYNEQFF
NA	TRBD2	TRBV18	TRBJ2-1	TGTGCCAGCTCACCACCCGCGGGAGGCCCTTCCAATGAGCAGTTCTTC	CASSPPAGGPSNEQFF
few	NA	TRBV5-1	TRBJ2-1	TGCGCCAGCAGCTTGGGAAATGCGGGGACGGGTGAGCAGTTCTTC	CASSLGNAGTGEQFF
NA	TRBD2	TRBV3-1	TRBJ2-7	TGTGCCAGCAGCCAAGAGGTGCTAGCGGGACGGACCTACGAGCAGTACTTC	CASSQEVLAGRTYEQYF
NA	TRBD2	TRBV24-1	TRBJ2-3	TGTGCCACCAGTGGAGCGGGAGGGTCAGATACGCAGTATTTT	CATSGAGGSDTQYF
NA	NA	TRBV7-2	TRBJ2-3	TGTGCCAGCAGCTTACGTTCAGGGTCTAGCACAGATACGCAGTATTTT	CASSLRSGSSTDTQYF
few	NA	TRBV7-6	TRBJ2-3	TGTGCCAGCAATCAGCAGGGGAACACAGATACGCAGTATTTT	CASNQQGNTDTQYF
NA	TRBD2	TRBV20-1	TRBJ2-1	TGCAGTGCTACCGGGACTAGCGGGCTGAGCTCCTACAATGAGCAGTTCTTC	CSATGTSGLSSYNEQFF
many	TRBD1	TRBV7-3	TRBJ1-1	TGTGCCAGCAGCTTAACAGGGGGCGGGGGAAACACTGAAGCTTTCTTT	CASSLTGGGGNTEAFF
NA	TRBD1	TRBV5-1	TRBJ2-7	TGCGCCAGCAGCTTCGGACAGGGGGGAAAGAACGAGCAGTACTTC	CASSFGQGGKNEQYF
NA	NA	TRBV20-1	TRBJ2-7	TGCAGTGCTAGAAAGGGGGCAGGGGGGTACGAGCAGTACTTC	CSARKGAGGYEQYF
NA	TRBD2	TRBV7-9	TRBJ2-5	TGTGCCAGCAGCTTAGTACTAGCGGGCCTCGGGGAAGAGACCCAGTACTTC	CASSLVLAGLGEETQYF
NA	NA	TRBV20-1	TRBJ1-5	TGCAGTGCTAGCGCGCGGATCAATCAGCCCCAGCATTTT	CSASARINQPQHF
few	TRBD2	TRBV27	TRBJ2-3	TGTGCCAGCAGTCCCGGGACTAGCGGGACGACGCAGTATTTT	CASSPGTSGTTQYF
few	NA	TRBV12-3/TRBV12-4	TRBJ2-2	TGTGCCAGCGGACCCAGGGGCGGGAACTCCGGGGAGCTGTTTTTT	CASGPRGGNSGELFF
few	NA	TRBV3-1	TRBJ2-1	TGTGCCAGCAGCCAAGATCTAACATTCTACAATGAGCAGTTCTTC	CASSQDLTFYNEQFF
NA	NA	TRBV6-5	TRBJ1-4	TGTGCCAGCAGTTCTGCGGGGGCGGCTAATGAAAAACTGTTTTTT	CASSSAGAANEKLFF
few	TRBD1	TRBV15	TRBJ1-2	TGTGCCACCAGCAGGGTGGACAGGGGAAGTATCGACTATGGCTACACCTTC	CATSRVDRGSIDYGYTF
few	NA	TRBV20-1	TRBJ2-2	TGCAGTGCCGGGGTGTTCACCGGGGAGCTGTTTTTT	CSAGVFTGELFF
many	NA	TRBV5-1	TRBJ1-6	TGCGCCAGCAGCGGGGGACAAGATAATTCACCCCTCCACTTT	CASSGGQDNSPLHF
NA	TRBD2	TRBV2	TRBJ2-3	TGTGCCAGCAGTGGGGTGATAGCGGGAGATACGCAGTATTTT	CASSGVIAGDTQYF
NA	NA	TRBV12-3/TRBV12-4	TRBJ1-2	TGTGCCAGCAGTTTAACTCGGAGGCTCTATGGCTACACCTTC	CASSLTRRLYGYTF
few	TRBD2	TRBV2	TRBJ2-5	TGTGCCAGCAGTGAAGAGTCGCGGGGGGATGGAGAGACCCAGTACTTC	CASSEESRGDGETQYF
NA	NA	TRBV12-3/TRBV12-4	TRBJ2-7	TGTGCCAGCAGTCCACGGGCCACCTACGAGCAGTACTTC	CASSPRATYEQYF
few	NA	TRBV7-9	TRBJ2-1	TGTGCCAGCAGCTTTTCGTCCGGACTCTACAATGAGCAGTTCTTC	CASSFSSGLYNEQFF
few	NA	TRBV11-2	TRBJ2-2	TGTGCCAGCAGCTCACCCGATGGCGGGGCGAACACCGGGGAGCTGTTTTTT	CASSSPDGGANTGELFF
many	NA	TRBV6-1	TRBJ2-1	TGTGCCAGCAGCCAGGGTGGGGGCTCCTACAATGAGCAGTTCTTC	CASSQGGGSYNEQFF
NA	NA	TRBV24-1	TRBJ1-1	TGTGCCACCAGTGGCTCAAGGGGGAGGGGAATGAACACTGAAGCTTTCTTT	CATSGSRGRGMNTEAFF
NA	TRBD2	TRBV29-1	TRBJ2-1	TGCAGCGTTGAAGACAGAATAGCGGGAGGTACCTACAATGAGCAGTTCTTC	CSVEDRIAGGTYNEQFF
few	NA	TRBV12-3/TRBV12-4	TRBJ1-5	TGTGCCAGCGGTCCGATTGCAAATCAGCCCCAGCATTTT	CASGPIANQPQHF
few	NA	TRBV24-1	TRBJ2-2	TGTGCCACCAGTTCCCGCCAGGGTCCGAACACCGGGGAGCTGTTTTTT	CATSSRQGPNTGELFF
few	TRBD2	TRBV5-1	TRBJ2-4	TGCGCCAGCAGCTTGGATGGGACTAGCGGGGGGCCCCCCAAAAACATTCAGTACTTC	CASSLDGTSGGPPKNIQYF
NA	NA	TRBV11-2	TRBJ1-6	TGTGCCAGCAGCTTAGAGCGGAGTACACCCCTCCACTTT	CASSLERSTPLHF
many	TRBD1	TRBV12-3/TRBV12-4	TRBJ1-4	TGTGCCAGCAGCCAGGGGGTTAATGAAAAACTGTTTTTT	CASSQGVNEKLFF
NA	TRBD2	TRBV7-3	TRBJ2-3	TGTGCCAGCAGCTCGGGACTAGCGGGAGGAACGCAGTATTTT	CASSSGLAGGTQYF
once	NA	TRBV5-1	TRBJ2-2	TGCGCCAGCAGCTTGGTGGGGGGCCTATCCGGGGAGCTGTTTTTT	CASSLVGGLSGELFF
NA	NA	TRBV7-8	TRBJ2-3	TGTGCCAGCAGCTCCAGGGGAAAGGTCATCACAGATACGCAGTATTTT	CASSSRGKVITDTQYF
few	NA	TRBV10-3	TRBJ1-2	TGTGCCATCAGTGAGTCGGGCAACTATGGCTACACCTTC	CAISESGNYGYTF
NA	TRBD2	TRBV5-1	TRBJ2-1	TGCGCCAGCAGTCGGGCTAGCGGGGTAAATGAGCAGTTCTTC	CASSRASGVNEQFF
NA	TRBD2	TRBV10-3	TRBJ2-5	TGTGCCATCAGCGGCCTAGCGGGGCCGGGGGAGACCCAGTACTTC	CAISGLAGPGETQYF
few	TRBD1	TRBV5-1	TRBJ2-5	TGCGCCAGCAGCTTGGAATCTAGGGACAGGGGGAAGACCCAGTACTTC	CASSLESRDRGKTQYF
NA	NA	TRBV20-1	TRBJ1-2	TGCAGTGCTACTCGGGACACTAACTATGGCTACACCTTC	CSATRDTNYGYTF